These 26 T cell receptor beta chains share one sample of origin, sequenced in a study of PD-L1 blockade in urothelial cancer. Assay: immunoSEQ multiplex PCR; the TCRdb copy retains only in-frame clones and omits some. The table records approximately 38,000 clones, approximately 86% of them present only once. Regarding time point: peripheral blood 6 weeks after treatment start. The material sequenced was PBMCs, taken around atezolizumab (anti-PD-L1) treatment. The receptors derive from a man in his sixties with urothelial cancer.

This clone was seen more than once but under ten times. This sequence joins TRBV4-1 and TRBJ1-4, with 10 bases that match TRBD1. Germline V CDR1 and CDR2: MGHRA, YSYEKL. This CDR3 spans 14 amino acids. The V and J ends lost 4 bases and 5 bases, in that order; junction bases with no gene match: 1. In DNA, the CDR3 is TGCGCCAGCAGCCCGGGACAGGGGAATGAAAAACTGTTTTTT. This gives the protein CASSPGQGNEKLFF.

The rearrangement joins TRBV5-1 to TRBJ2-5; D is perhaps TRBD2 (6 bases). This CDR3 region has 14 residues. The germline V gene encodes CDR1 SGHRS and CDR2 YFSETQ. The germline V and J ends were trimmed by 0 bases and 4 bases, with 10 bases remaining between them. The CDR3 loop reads CASSLAGSRETQYF. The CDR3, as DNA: TGCGCCAGCAGCTTGGCCGGGAGTCGAGAGACCCAGTACTTC.

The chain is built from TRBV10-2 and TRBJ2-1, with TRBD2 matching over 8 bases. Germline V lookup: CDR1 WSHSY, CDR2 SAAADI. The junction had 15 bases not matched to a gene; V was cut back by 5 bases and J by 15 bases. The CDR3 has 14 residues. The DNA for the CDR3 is TGCGCCAGCAGTTCTACTAGCGGCTCCGAGGTCGGGTTCTTC. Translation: CASSSTSGSEVGFF.

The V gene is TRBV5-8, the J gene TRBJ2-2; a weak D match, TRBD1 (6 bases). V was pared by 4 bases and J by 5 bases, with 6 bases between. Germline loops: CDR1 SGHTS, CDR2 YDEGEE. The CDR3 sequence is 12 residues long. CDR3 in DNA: TGTGCCAGCAGCGACAGGACCGGGGAGCTGTTTTTT. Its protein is CASSDRTGELFF.

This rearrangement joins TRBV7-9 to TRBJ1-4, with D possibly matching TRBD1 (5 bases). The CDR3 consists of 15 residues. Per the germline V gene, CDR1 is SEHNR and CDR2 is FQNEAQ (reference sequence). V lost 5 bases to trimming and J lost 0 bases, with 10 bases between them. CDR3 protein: CASSAGLSTNEKLFF. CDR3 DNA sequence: TGTGCCAGCAGCGCAGGGTTGTCAACTAATGAAAAACTGTTTTTT.

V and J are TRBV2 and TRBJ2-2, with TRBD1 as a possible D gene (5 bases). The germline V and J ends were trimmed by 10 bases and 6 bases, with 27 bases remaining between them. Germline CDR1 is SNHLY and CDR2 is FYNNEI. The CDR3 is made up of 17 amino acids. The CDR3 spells CATPRGRDRSGSGELFF. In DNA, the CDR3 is TGTGCCACCCCTAGGGGCAGGGATAGATCTGGATCCGGGGAGCTGTTTTTT.

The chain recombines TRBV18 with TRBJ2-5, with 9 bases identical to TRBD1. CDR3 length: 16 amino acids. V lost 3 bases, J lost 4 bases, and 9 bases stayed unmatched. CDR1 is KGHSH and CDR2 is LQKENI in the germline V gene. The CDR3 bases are TGTGCCAGCTCACCGTTTTCGACAGGGGGTGGAGAGACCCAGTACTTC. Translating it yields CASSPFSTGGGETQYF. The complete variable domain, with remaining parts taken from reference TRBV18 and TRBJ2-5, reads NAGVMQNPRHLVRRRGQEARLRCSPMKGHSHVYWYRQLPEEGLKFMVYLQKENIIDESGMPKERFSAEFPKEGPSILRIQQVVRGDSAAYFCASSPFSTGGGETQYFGPGTRLLVL.

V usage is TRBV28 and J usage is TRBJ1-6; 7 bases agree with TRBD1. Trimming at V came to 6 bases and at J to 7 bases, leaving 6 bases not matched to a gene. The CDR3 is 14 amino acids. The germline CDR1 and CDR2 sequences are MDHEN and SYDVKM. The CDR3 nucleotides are TGTGCCAGCAGCACCCCGGGACAGAATTCACCCCTCCACTTT. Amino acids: CASSTPGQNSPLHF.

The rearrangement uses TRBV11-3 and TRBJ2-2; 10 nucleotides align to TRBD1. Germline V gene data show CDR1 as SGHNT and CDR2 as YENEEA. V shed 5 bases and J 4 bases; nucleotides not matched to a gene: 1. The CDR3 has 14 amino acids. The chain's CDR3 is CASSRTGGTGELFF. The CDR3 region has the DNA TGTGCCAGCAGCAGGACAGGGGGCACCGGGGAGCTGTTTTTT.

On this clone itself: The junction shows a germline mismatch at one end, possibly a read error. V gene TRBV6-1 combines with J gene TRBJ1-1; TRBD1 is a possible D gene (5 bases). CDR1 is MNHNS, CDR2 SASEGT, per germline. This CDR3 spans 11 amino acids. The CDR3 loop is CASSEQGSGLF. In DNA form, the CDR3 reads TGTGCCAGCAGTGAACAGGGTTCTGGTCTCTTT.

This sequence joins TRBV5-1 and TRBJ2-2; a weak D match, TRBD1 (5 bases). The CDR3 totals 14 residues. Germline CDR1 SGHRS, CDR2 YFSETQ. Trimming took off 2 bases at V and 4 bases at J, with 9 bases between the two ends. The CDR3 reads CASSFGHATGELFF. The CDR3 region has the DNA TGCGCCAGCAGCTTCGGACACGCCACCGGGGAGCTGTTTTTT.

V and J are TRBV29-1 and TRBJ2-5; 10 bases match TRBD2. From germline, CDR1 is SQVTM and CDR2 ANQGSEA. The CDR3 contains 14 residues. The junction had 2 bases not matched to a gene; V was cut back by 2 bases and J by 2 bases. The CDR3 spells CSVETSGIQETQYF. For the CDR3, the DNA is TGCAGCGTTGAAACTAGCGGGATACAAGAGACCCAGTACTTC.

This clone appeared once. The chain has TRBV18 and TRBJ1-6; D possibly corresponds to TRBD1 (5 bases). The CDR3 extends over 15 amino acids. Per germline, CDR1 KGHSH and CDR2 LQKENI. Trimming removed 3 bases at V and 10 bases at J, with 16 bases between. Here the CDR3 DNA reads TGTGCCAGCTCACCCACCTCAGGGTCCGCCTCACCCCTCCACTTT. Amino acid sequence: CASSPTSGSASPLHF.

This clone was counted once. CDR3: CASSFSQGNTEAFF. In nucleotides, the CDR3 is TGCGCCAGCAGCTTCTCACAGGGAAACACTGAAGCTTTCTTT. The gene calls are TRBV5-1 and TRBJ1-1; D is possibly TRBD1 (6 bases). V was cut by 2 bases and J by 2 bases, with 10 bases left in between. There are 14 residues in the CDR3. Germline V gene lookup returns CDR1 SGHRS and CDR2 YFSETQ.

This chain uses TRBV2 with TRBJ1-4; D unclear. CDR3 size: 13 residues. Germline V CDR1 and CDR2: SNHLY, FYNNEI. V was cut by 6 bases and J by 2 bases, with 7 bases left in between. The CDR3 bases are TGTGCCAGCAGGGACTGGACTAATGAAAAACTGTTTTTT. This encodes CASRDWTNEKLFF. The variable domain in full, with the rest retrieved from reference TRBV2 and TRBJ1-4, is EPEVTQTPSHQVTQMGQEVILRCVPISNHLYFYWYRQILGQKVEFLVSFYNNEISEKSEIFDDQFSVERPDGSNFTLKIRSTKLEDSAMYFCASRDWTNEKLFFGSGTQLSVL.

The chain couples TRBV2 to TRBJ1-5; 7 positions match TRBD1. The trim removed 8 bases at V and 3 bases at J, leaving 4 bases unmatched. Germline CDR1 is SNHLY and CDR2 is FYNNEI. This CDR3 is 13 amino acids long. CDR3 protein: CASQGQPNQPQHF. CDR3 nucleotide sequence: TGTGCCAGCCAGGGACAGCCCAATCAGCCCCAGCATTTT.

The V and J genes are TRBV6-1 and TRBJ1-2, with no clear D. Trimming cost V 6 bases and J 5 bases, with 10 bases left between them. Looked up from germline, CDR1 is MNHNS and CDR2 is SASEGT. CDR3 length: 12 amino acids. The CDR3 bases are TGTGCCAGCAGCGGGGTAAAGTATGGCTACACCTTC. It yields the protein CASSGVKYGYTF.

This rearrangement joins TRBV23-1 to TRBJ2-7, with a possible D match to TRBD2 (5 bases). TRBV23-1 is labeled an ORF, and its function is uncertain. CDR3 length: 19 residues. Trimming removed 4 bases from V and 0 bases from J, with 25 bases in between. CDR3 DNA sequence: TGCGCCAGCAGTCTCCGGAGGTTTAAGAGGCGGCTGAGCTCCTACGAGCAGTACTTC. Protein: CASSLRRFKRRLSSYEQYF.

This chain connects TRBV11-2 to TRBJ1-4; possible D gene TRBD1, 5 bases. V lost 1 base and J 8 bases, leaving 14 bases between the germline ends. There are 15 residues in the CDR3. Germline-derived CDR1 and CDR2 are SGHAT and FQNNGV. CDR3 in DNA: TGTGCCAGCAGCTTAGGTCGCCAGGGAAGGGAAAAACTGTTTTTT. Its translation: CASSLGRQGREKLFF.

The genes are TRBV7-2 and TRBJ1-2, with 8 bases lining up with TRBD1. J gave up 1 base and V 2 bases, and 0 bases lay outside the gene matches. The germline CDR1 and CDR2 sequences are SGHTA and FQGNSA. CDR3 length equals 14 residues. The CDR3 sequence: CASSLTGGNYGYTF. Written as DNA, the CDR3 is TGTGCCAGCAGCTTAACAGGGGGTAACTATGGCTACACCTTC.

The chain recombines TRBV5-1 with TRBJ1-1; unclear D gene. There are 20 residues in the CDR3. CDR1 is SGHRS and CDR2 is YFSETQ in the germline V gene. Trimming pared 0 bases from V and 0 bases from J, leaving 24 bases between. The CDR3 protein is CASSLVYRPQAQLMNTEAFF. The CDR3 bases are TGCGCCAGCAGCTTGGTGTATCGGCCTCAGGCCCAGCTAATGAACACTGAAGCTTTCTTT.

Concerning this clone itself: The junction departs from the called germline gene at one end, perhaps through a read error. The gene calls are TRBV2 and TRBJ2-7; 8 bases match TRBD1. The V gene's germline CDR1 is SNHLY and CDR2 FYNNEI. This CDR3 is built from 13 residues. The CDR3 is CASREGQGPEQYF. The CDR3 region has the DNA TGTGCCAGCAGAGAAGGACAGGGTCCCGAGCAGTACTTC.

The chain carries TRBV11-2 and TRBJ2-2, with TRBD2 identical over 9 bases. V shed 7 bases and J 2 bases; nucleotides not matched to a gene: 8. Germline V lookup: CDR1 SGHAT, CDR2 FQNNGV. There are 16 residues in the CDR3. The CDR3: CASTSSTSGNTGELFF. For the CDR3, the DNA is TGTGCCAGCACCTCTTCGACTAGCGGTAACACCGGGGAGCTGTTTTTT. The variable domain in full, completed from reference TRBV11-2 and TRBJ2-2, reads EAGVAQSPRYKIIEKRQSVAFWCNPISGHATLYWYQQILGQGPKLLIQFQNNGVVDDSQLPKDRFSAERLKGVDSTLKIQPAKLEDSAVYLCASTSSTSGNTGELFFGEGSRLTVL.

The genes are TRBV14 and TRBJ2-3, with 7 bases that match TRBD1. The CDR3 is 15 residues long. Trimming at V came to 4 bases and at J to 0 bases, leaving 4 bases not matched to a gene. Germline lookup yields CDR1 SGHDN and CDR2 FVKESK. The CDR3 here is CASSRTGQSTDTQYF. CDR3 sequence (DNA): TGTGCCAGCAGCCGGACAGGCCAGAGCACAGATACGCAGTATTTT.

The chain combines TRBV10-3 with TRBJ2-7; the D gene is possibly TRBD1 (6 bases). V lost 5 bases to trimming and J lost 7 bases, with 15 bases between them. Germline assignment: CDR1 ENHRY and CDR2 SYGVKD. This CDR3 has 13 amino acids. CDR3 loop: CAISTQGRREQYF. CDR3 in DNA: TGTGCCATCAGTACACAGGGCAGGAGGGAGCAGTACTTC.

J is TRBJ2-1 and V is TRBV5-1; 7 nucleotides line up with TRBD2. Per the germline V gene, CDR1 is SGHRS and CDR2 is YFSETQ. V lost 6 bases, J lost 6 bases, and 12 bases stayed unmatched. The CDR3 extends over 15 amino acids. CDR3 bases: TGCGCCAGCACCGCCAGGTGGGAGGGCCCCAATGAGCAGTTCTTC. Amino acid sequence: CASTARWEGPNEQFF.